These T cell receptor beta chains were read from a single sample in a study of cytomegalovirus exposure and HLA in healthy donors. TCRdb's copy holds only in-frame clones and misses some; the assay was immunoSEQ multiplex PCR. Seen here are about 130,000 clones, around 74% observed once, and the top ten hold 7.3%. Sequenced material: PBMCs. These receptors all stem from a male donor in good health and CMV-seronegative. Each CDR3 is given with its conserved first and last residue. Fields, in order: CDR3 length, D gene, J gene, clone size, V gene, CDR3 protein, CDR3 DNA. The D gene is left open where the match is weak. The size entry is marked missing in some rows and otherwise reads once, few, many or a size class.

14,NA,TRBJ1-1,NA,TRBV11-2,CASSFFKHDTEAFF,TGTGCCAGCAGCTTTTTCAAGCATGACACTGAAGCTTTCTTT
15,NA,TRBJ1-1,NA,TRBV28,CASSRGRQDNSEAFF,TGTGCCAGCAGTCGGGGAAGACAGGACAACTCCGAAGCTTTCTTT
16,TRBD1,TRBJ2-1,NA,TRBV19,CASTTARDRGDNEQFF,TGTGCCAGTACCACAGCCCGGGACAGGGGGGACAATGAGCAGTTCTTC
14,NA,TRBJ2-1,NA,TRBV28,CASSSSGEGYEQFF,TGTGCCAGCAGTTCTTCAGGGGAGGGCTATGAGCAGTTCTTC
14,TRBD1,TRBJ1-5,NA,TRBV28,CASGDRGPNQPQHF,TGTGCCAGCGGGGACAGGGGGCCCAATCAGCCCCAGCATTTT
14,NA,TRBJ2-3,once,TRBV4-2,CASSLQGSPDTQYF,TGTGCCAGCAGCCTCCAGGGAAGCCCAGATACGCAGTATTTT
14,NA,TRBJ2-3,NA,TRBV18,CASSPPTGTDTQYF,TGTGCCAGCTCACCTCCAACAGGCACAGATACGCAGTATTTT
14,NA,TRBJ2-7,NA,TRBV19,CASSIASGTREQYF,TGTGCCAGTAGTATAGCGAGCGGGACACGCGAGCAGTACTTC
16,TRBD2,TRBJ2-3,NA,TRBV6-5,CASSYDGGGDTDTQYF,TGTGCCAGCAGTTACGATGGGGGAGGGGACACAGATACGCAGTATTTT
15,NA,TRBJ1-5,NA,TRBV7-2,CASSSRRSSNQPQHF,TGTGCCAGCAGCTCGAGACGGAGTAGCAATCAGCCCCAGCATTTT
16,TRBD1,TRBJ1-5,NA,TRBV6-8,CASSYPTGNVNQPQHF,TGTGCCAGCAGTTACCCGACAGGGAACGTCAATCAGCCCCAGCATTTT
20,TRBD2,TRBJ2-5,NA,TRBV10-3,CAISAKQTSGTFQGGETQYF,TGTGCCATCAGTGCCAAGCAGACTAGCGGGACGTTCCAGGGGGGAGAGACCCAGTACTTC
16,NA,TRBJ2-1,NA,TRBV7-2,CASSSTAALVYNEQFF,TGTGCCAGCAGCTCTACAGCGGCTCTAGTCTACAATGAGCAGTTCTTC
16,TRBD2,TRBJ2-1,few,TRBV28,CASSSSGTSGSGEQFF,TGTGCCAGCAGTAGCTCCGGGACTAGCGGGAGTGGCGAGCAGTTCTTC
14,TRBD1,TRBJ1-2,NA,TRBV18,CASSRVQGVDGYTF,TGTGCCAGCTCACGTGTCCAGGGGGTTGACGGCTACACCTTC
18,TRBD1,TRBJ1-2,NA,TRBV27,CASSLSGQGAPANYGYTF,TGTGCCAGCAGTTTATCGGGACAGGGGGCCCCAGCTAACTATGGCTACACCTTC
15,TRBD2,TRBJ2-5,NA,TRBV18,CASSPPAGAQETQYF,TGTGCCAGCTCACCCCCAGCGGGGGCGCAAGAGACCCAGTACTTC
15,NA,TRBJ2-3,NA,TRBV2,CASSDPGVLVDTQYF,TGTGCCAGCAGTGATCCGGGGGTCTTGGTAGATACGCAGTATTTT
14,TRBD2,TRBJ2-7,once,TRBV6-5,CASSQKTSEIKQYF,TGTGCCAGCAGCCAAAAAACTAGCGAGATTAAGCAGTACTTC
15,TRBD2,TRBJ2-7,NA,TRBV6-1,CASTEGSGRAGEQYF,TGTGCCAGCACCGAGGGAAGCGGGAGGGCCGGCGAGCAGTACTTC
15,NA,TRBJ2-6,once,TRBV30,CAWGLRRAGANVLTF,TGTGCCTGGGGACTTAGACGGGCTGGGGCCAACGTCCTGACTTTC
12,NA,TRBJ2-2,once,TRBV28,CASSSSTGELFF,TGTGCCAGCAGCTCTAGTACCGGGGAGCTGTTTTTT
15,TRBD1,TRBJ2-7,NA,TRBV6-6,CASRTEQGETYEQYF,TGTGCCAGCAGGACAGAACAGGGGGAGACCTACGAGCAGTACTTC
16,TRBD1,TRBJ2-6,NA,TRBV4-1,CASSQKGAGGANVLTF,TGCGCCAGCAGCCAAAAGGGGGCGGGTGGGGCCAACGTCCTGACTTTC
15,TRBD1,TRBJ2-7,NA,TRBV5-6,CASSLGGTGVYEQYF,TGTGCCAGCAGCCTGGGGGGGACAGGGGTGTACGAGCAGTACTTC
17,TRBD2,TRBJ2-7,NA,TRBV27,CASSSRAGAGGYYEQYF,TGTGCCAGCAGTTCCAGAGCAGGAGCGGGGGGATACTACGAGCAGTACTTC
17,NA,TRBJ2-3,NA,TRBV14,CASSQAMSGVGRNTQYF,TGTGCCAGCAGCCAAGCCATGTCGGGAGTGGGGAGGAATACGCAGTATTTT
16,TRBD1,TRBJ2-1,NA,TRBV9,CASSPDGTGFMDEQFF,TGTGCCAGCAGCCCGGATGGGACAGGGTTTATGGATGAGCAGTTCTTC
15,NA,TRBJ2-3,NA,TRBV11-1,CASSLYRDTTDTQYF,TGTGCCAGCAGCTTGTACAGGGACACCACAGATACGCAGTATTTT
17,TRBD2,TRBJ2-1,NA,TRBV28,CASSLWTWTRGDNEQFF,TGTGCCAGCAGTTTATGGACCTGGACTAGGGGCGACAATGAGCAGTTCTTC
14,NA,TRBJ2-1,NA,TRBV19,CASSIALAGNEQFF,TGTGCCAGTAGTATCGCACTAGCTGGGAATGAGCAGTTCTTC
13,NA,TRBJ2-1,NA,TRBV19,CASSTQGYNEQFF,TGTGCCAGTAGTACCCAGGGCTACAATGAGCAGTTCTTC
17,TRBD1,TRBJ1-5,NA,TRBV30,CAWSLGQGAFGNQPQHF,TGTGCCTGGAGCCTGGGACAGGGGGCGTTCGGCAATCAGCCCCAGCATTTT
13,NA,TRBJ1-2,many,TRBV6-1,CASSEWGGYGYTF,TGTGCCAGCAGTGAATGGGGGGGTTATGGCTACACCTTC
13,TRBD2,TRBJ2-7,NA,TRBV19,CASSSGSGYEQYF,TGTGCCAGTAGTAGCGGGAGCGGCTACGAGCAGTACTTC
15,TRBD1,TRBJ2-7,once,TRBV7-2,CASSLAGTAFYEQYF,TGTGCCAGCAGCTTAGCCGGGACAGCCTTCTACGAGCAGTACTTC
13,NA,TRBJ2-2,NA,TRBV28,CASCMRVPGELFF,TGTGCCAGCTGTATGAGAGTGCCTGGGGAGCTGTTTTTT
17,NA,TRBJ2-2,few,TRBV28,CASSLTVYRKNTGELFF,TGTGCCAGCAGTTTAACCGTCTACAGGAAGAACACCGGGGAGCTGTTTTTT
15,NA,TRBJ1-3,NA,TRBV27,CASSLLGGAGNTIYF,TGTGCCAGCAGTTTATTGGGGGGAGCTGGAAACACCATATATTTT
16,NA,TRBJ1-5,NA,TRBV15,CATSRDFGAGVAAQHF,TGTGCCACCAGCAGAGATTTCGGCGCTGGAGTCGCGGCCCAGCATTTT
14,TRBD1,TRBJ2-5,NA,TRBV11-2,CASSLAGQDRTQYF,TGTGCCAGCAGCTTGGCGGGACAGGATAGGACCCAGTACTTC
16,NA,TRBJ1-1,NA,TRBV7-9,CSSSPGTQSLNTEAFF,TGTTCCAGCAGCCCCGGGACACAGTCCTTGAACACTGAAGCTTTCTTT